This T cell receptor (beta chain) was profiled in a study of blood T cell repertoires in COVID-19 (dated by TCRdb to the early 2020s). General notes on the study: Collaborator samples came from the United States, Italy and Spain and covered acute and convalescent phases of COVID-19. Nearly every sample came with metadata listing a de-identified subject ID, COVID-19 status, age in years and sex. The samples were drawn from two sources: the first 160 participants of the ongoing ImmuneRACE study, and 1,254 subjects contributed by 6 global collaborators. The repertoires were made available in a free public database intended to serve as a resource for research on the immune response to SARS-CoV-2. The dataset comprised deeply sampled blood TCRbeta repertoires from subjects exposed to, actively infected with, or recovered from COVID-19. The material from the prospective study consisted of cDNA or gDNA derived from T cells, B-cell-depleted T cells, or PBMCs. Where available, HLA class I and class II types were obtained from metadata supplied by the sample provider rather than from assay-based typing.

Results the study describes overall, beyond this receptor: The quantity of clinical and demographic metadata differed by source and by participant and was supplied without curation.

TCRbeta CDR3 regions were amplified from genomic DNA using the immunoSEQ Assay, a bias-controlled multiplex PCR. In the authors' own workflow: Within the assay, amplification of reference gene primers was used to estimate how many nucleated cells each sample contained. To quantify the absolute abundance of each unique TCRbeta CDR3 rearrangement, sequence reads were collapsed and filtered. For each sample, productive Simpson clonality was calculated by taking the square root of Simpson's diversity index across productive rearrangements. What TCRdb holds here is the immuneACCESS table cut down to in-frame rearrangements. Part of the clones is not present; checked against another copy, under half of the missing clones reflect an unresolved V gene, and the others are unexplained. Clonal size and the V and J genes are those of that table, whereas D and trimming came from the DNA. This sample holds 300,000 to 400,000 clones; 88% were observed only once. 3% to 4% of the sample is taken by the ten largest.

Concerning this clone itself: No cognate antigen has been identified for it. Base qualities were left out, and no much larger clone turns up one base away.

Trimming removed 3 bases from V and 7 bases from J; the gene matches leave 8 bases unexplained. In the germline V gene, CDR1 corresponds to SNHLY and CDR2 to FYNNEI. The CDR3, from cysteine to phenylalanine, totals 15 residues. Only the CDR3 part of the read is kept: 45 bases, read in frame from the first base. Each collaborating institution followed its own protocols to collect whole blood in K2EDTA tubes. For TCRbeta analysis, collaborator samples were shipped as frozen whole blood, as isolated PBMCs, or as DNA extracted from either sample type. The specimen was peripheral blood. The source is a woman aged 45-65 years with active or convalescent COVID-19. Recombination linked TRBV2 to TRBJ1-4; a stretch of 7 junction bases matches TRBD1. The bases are TGTGCCAGCAGTGAGGACCCTGGGACAGTTGAAAAACTGTTTTTT. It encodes CASSEDPGTVEKLFF.